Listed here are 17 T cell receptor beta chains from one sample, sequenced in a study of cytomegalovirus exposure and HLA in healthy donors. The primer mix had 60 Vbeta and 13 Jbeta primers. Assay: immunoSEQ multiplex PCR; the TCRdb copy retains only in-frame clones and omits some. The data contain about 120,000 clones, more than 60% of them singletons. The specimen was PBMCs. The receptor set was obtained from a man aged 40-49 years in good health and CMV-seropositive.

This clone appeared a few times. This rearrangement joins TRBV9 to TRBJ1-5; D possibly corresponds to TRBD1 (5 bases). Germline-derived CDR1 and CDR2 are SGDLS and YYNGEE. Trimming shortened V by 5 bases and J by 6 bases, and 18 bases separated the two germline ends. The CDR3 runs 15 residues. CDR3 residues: CASSETLGRVQPQHF. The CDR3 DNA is TGTGCCAGCAGTGAAACCCTGGGGCGCGTTCAGCCCCAGCATTTT.

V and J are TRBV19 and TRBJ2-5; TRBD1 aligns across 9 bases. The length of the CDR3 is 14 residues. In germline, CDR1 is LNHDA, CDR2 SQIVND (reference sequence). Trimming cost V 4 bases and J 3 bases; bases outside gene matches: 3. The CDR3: CASSTWTGEETQYF. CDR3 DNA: TGTGCCAGTAGTACCTGGACAGGGGAAGAGACCCAGTACTTC.

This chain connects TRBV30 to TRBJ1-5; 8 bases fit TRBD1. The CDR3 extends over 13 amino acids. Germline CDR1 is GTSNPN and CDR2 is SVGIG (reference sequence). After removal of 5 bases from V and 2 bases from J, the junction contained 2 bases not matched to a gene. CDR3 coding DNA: TGTGCCTGGGGGGGACAGGGCAATCAGCCCCAGCATTTT. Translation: CAWGGQGNQPQHF.

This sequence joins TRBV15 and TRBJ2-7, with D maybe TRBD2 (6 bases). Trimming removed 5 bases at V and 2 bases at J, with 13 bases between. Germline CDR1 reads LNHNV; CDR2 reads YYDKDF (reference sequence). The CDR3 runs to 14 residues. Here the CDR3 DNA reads TGTGCCACCAGCTTCGGGACTCCCGCCTACGAGCAGTACTTC. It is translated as CATSFGTPAYEQYF.

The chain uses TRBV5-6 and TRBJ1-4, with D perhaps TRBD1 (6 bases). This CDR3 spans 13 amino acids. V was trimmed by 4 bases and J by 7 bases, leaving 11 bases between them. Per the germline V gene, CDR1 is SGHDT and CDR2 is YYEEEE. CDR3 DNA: TGTGCCAGCAGCCTAAGGACAGCTGAAAAACTGTTTTTT. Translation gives CASSLRTAEKLFF.

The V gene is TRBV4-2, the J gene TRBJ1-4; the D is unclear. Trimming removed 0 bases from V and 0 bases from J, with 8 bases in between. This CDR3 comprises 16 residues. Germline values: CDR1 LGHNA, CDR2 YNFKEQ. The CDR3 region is CASSQELLATNEKLFF. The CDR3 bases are TGTGCCAGCAGCCAAGAACTTTTAGCAACTAATGAAAAACTGTTTTTT.

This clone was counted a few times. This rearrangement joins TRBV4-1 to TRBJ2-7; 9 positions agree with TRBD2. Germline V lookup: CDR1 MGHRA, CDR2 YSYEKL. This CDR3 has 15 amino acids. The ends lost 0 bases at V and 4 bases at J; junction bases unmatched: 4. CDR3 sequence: CASSQDPSGVYEQYF. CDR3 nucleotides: TGCGCCAGCAGCCAAGACCCTAGCGGGGTTTACGAGCAGTACTTC.

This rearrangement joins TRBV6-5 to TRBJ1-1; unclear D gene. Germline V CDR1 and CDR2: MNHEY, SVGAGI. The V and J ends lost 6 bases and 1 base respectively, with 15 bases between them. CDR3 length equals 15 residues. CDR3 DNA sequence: TGTGCCAGCAGCCGCCCCGGGTTACGGAACACTGAAGCTTTCTTT. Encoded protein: CASSRPGLRNTEAFF.

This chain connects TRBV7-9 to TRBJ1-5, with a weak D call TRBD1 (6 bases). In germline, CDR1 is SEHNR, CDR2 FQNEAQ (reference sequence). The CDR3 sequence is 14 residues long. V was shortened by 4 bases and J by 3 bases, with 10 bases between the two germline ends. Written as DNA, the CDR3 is TGTGCCAGCAGCTCTACAGGGTCCAATCAGCCCCAGCATTTT. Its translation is CASSSTGSNQPQHF.

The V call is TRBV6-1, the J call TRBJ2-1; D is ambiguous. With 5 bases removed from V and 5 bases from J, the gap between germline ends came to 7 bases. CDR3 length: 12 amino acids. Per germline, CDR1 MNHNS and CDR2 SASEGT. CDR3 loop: CASSQRNNEQFF. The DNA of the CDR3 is TGTGCCAGCAGTCAGCGAAACAATGAGCAGTTCTTC.

CDR3 sequence reads: CASSEEGMEGSEQFF. CDR3 sequence (DNA): TGTGCCAGCAGTGAAGAGGGAATGGAGGGAAGTGAGCAGTTCTTC. This chain joins TRBV2 and TRBJ2-1, with D perhaps matching TRBD2 (6 bases). The CDR3 runs to 15 residues. Looked up from germline, CDR1 is SNHLY and CDR2 is FYNNEI. Deletions cut 1 base from V and 9 bases from J, with 16 bases between.

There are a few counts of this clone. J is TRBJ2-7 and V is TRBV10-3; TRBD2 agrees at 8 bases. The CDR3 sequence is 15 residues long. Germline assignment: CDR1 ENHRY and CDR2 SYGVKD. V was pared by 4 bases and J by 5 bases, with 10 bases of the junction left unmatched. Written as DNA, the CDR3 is TGTGCCATCAGTGGTCCGGGGGGGGAAGGGAACGAGCAGTACTTC. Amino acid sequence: CAISGPGGEGNEQYF.

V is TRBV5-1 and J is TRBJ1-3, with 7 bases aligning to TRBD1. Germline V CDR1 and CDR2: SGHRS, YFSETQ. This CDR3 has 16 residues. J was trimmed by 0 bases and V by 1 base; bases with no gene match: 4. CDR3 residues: CASSLTGQSSGNTIYF. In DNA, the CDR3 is TGCGCCAGCAGCTTGACGGGACAGAGCTCTGGAAACACCATATATTTT.

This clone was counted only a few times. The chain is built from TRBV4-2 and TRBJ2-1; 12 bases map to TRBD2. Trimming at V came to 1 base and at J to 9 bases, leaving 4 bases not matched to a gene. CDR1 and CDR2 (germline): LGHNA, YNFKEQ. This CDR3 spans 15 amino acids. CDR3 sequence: CASSQGLAGGVEQFF. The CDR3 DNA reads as TGTGCCAGCAGCCAAGGGCTAGCGGGAGGGGTTGAGCAGTTCTTC.

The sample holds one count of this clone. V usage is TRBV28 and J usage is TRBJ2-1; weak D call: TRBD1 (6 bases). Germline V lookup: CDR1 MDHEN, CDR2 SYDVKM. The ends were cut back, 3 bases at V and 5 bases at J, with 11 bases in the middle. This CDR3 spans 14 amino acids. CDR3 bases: TGTGCCAGCAGTTTTACAGGGTACCACAATGAGCAGTTCTTC. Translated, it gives CASSFTGYHNEQFF.

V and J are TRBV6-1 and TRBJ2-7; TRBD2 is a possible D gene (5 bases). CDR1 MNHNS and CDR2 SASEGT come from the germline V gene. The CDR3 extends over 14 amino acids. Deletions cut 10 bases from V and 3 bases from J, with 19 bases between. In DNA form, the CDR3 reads TGTGCCACCACACTAGTATCGGGTAGCTACGAGCAGTACTTC. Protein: CATTLVSGSYEQYF.

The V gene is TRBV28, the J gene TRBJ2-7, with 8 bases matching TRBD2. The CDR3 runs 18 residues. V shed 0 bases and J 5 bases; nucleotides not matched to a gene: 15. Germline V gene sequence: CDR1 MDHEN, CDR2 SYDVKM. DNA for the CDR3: TGTGCCAGCAGTTTATGGTCGGGCGGGAGGCTATTCGTCCACGAGCAGTACTTC. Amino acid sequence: CASSLWSGGRLFVHEQYF.